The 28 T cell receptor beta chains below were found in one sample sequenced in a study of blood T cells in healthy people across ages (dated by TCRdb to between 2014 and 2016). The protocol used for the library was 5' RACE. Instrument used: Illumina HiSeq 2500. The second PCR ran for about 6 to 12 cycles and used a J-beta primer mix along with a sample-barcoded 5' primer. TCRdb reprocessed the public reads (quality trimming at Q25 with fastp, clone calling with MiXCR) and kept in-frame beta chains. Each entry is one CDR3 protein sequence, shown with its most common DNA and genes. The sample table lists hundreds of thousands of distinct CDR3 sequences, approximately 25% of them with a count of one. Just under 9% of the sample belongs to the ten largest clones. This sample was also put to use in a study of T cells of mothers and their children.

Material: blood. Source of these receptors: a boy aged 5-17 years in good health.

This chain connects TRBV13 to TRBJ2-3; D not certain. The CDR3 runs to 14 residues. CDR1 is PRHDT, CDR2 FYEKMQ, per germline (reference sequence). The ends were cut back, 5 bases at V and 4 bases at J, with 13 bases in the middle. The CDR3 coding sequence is TGTGCCAGCAGCGTGAGGCAGGCGGCAGATACGCAGTATTTT. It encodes CASSVRQAADTQYF.

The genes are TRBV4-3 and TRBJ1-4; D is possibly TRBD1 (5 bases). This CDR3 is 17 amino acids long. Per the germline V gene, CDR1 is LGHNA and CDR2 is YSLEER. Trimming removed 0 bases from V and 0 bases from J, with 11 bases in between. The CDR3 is CASSQEGRAATNEKLFF. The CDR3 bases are TGCGCCAGCAGCCAAGAAGGCAGGGCTGCAACTAATGAAAAACTGTTTTTT.

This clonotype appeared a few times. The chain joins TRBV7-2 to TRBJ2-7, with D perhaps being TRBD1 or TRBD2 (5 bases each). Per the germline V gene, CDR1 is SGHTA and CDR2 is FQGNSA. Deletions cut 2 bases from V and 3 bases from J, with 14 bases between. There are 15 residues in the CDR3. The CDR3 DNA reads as TGTGCCAGCAGCTTAACGGGACCGACCATCTACGAGCAGTACTTC. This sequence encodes CASSLTGPTIYEQYF.

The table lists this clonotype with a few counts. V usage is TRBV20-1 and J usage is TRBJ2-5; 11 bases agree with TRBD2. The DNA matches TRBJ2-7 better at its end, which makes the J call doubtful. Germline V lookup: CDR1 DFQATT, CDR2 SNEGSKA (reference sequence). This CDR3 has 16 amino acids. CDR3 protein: CSARSLAGGPRYEQYF. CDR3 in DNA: TGCAGTGCTAGAAGCTTAGCGGGAGGGCCAAGGTACGAGCAGTACTTC.

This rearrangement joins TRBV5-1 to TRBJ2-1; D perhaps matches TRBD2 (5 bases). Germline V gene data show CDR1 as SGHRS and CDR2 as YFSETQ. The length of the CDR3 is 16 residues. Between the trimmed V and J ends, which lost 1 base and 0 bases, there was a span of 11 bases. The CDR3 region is CASSLFSERSYNEQFF. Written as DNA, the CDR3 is TGCGCCAGCAGCTTGTTTAGCGAACGCTCCTACAATGAGCAGTTCTTC.

CDR3 amino acids: CASSYWTGFNEKLFF. In DNA, the CDR3 is TGTGCCAGCAGTTATTGGACAGGGTTTAATGAAAAACTGTTTTTT. The chain joins TRBV6-5 to TRBJ1-4; 8 bases line up with TRBD1. The V gene's germline CDR1 is MNHEY and CDR2 SVGAGI. The CDR3 contains 15 residues. J lost 4 bases, V lost 3 bases, and 4 bases had no gene match.

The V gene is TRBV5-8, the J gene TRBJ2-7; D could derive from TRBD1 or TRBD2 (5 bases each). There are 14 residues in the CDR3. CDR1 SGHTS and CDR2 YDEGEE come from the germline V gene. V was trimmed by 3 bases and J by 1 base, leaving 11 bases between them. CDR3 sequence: CASSYRDGSYEQYF. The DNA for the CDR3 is TGTGCCAGCAGCTACCGGGACGGATCCTACGAGCAGTACTTC.

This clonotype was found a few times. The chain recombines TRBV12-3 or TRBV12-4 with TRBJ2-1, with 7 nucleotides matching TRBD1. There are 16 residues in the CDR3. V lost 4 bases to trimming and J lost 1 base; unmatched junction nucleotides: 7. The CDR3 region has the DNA TGTGCCAGCAGTTCCCTCCCGGGACAGTCCTACAATGAGCAGTTCTTC. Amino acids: CASSSLPGQSYNEQFF.

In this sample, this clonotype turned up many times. The CDR3 bases are TGCAGCGTTGTGATCCCGTTGGCAGATACGCAGTATTTT. Its protein is CSVVIPLADTQYF. This chain links TRBV29-1 with TRBJ2-3; D remains ambiguous. Trimming took 4 bases from V and 4 from J, leaving 12 bases between them. CDR3 length equals 13 residues. Per germline, CDR1 SQVTM and CDR2 ANQGSEA.

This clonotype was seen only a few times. For the CDR3, the DNA is TGTGCCAGCAGTGATGGGGGCCGGTCCAAAAACATTCAGTACTTC. As protein: CASSDGGRSKNIQYF. V gene TRBV25-1 combines with J gene TRBJ2-4; D perhaps matches TRBD1 (6 bases). Trimming left V 3 bases short and J 2 bases short, with 11 bases between. The CDR3 consists of 15 residues. Per the germline V gene, CDR1 is MGHDK and CDR2 is SYGVNS.

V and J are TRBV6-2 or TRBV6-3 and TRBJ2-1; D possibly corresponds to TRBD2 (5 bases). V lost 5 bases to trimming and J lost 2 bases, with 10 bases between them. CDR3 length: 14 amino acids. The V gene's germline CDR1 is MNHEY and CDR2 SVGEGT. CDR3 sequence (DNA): TGTGCCAGCAGTCGGGGTGCCGCCTACAATGAGCAGTTCTTC. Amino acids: CASSRGAAYNEQFF.

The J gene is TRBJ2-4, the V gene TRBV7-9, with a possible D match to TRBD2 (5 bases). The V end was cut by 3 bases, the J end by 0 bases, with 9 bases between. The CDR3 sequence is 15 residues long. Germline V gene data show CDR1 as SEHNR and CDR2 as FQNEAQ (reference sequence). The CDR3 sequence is CASSLDLIAKNIQYF. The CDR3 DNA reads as TGTGCCAGCAGCTTGGACTTAATAGCCAAAAACATTCAGTACTTC. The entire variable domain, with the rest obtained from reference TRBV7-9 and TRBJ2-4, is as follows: DTGVSQNPRHKITKRGQNVTFRCDPISEHNRLYWYRQTLGQGPEFLTYFQNEAQLEKSRLLSDRFSAERPKGSFSTLEIQRTEQGDSAMYLCASSLDLIAKNIQYFGAGTRLSVL.

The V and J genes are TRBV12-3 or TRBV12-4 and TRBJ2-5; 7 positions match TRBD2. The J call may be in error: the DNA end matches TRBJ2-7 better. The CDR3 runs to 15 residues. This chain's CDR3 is CASSMQTSRSYEQYF. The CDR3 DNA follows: TGTGCCAGCAGCATGCAGACTAGCCGCTCCTACGAGCAGTACTTC.

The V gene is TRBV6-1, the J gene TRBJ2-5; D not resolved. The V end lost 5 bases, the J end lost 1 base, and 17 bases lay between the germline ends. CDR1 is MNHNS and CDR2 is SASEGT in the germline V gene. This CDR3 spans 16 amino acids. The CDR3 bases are TGTGCCAGCAGTAAGAGATCGGGTATTCGCCAAGAGACCCAGTACTTC. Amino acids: CASSKRSGIRQETQYF.

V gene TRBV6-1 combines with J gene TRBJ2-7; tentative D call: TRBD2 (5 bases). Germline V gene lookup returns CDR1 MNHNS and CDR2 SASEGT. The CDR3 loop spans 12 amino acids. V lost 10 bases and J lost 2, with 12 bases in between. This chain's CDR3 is CAIFRGPYEQYF. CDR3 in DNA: TGTGCCATCTTCCGGGGTCCCTACGAGCAGTACTTC.

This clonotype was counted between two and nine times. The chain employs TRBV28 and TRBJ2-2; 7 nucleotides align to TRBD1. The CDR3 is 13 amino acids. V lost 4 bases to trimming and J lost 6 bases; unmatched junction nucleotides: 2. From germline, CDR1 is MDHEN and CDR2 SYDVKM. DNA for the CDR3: TGTGCCAGCAGTTATACAGGGGCCGGGGAGCTGTTTTTT. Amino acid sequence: CASSYTGAGELFF.

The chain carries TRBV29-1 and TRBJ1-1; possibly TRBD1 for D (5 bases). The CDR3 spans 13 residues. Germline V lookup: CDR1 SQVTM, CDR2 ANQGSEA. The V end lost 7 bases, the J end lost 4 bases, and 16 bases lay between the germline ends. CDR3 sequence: CSGGTGVGTEAFF. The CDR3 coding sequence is TGCAGCGGGGGGACGGGCGTCGGCACTGAAGCTTTCTTT.

The CDR3 protein is CASSEDGTPETQYF. The CDR3 nucleotides are TGTGCCAGCAGTGAAGACGGGACCCCAGAGACCCAGTACTTC. The J gene is TRBJ2-5, the V gene TRBV2; D possibly matches TRBD1 or TRBD2 (5 bases each). This CDR3 comprises 14 residues. Germline assignment: CDR1 SNHLY and CDR2 FYNNEI. V lost 1 base and J 4 bases, leaving 10 bases between the germline ends.

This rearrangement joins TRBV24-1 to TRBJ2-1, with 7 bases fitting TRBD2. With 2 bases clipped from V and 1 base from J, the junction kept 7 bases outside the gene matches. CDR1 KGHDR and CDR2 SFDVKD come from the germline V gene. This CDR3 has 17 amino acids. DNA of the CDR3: TGTGCCACCAGTGATTCAGCCGGGACTACGTCCTACAATGAGCAGTTCTTC. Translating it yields CATSDSAGTTSYNEQFF.

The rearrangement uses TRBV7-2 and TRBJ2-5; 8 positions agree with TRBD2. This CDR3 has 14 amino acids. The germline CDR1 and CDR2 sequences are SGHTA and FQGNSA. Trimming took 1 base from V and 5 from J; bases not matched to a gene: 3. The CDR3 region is CASSLGGLVETQYF. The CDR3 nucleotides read TGTGCCAGCAGCTTAGGGGGACTAGTGGAGACCCAGTACTTC.

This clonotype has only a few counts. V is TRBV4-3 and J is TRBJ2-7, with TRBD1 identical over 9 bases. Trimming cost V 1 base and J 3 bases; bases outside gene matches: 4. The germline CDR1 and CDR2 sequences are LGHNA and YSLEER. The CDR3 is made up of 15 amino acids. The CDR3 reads CASSQGQGGFYEQYF. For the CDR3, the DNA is TGCGCCAGCAGCCAAGGACAGGGGGGATTCTACGAGCAGTACTTC.

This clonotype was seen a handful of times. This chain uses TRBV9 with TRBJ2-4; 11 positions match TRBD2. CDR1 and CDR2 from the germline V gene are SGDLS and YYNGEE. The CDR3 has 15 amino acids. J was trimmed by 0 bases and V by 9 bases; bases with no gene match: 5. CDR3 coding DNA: TGTGCCACTATAGCGGGGGGGCAAGCCAAAAACATTCAGTACTTC. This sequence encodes CATIAGGQAKNIQYF. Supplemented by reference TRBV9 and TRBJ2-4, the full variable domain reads DSGVTQTPKHLITATGQRVTLRCSPRSGDLSVYWYQQSLDQGLQFLIQYYNGEERAKGNILERFSAQQFPDLHSELNLSSLELGDSALYFCATIAGGQAKNIQYFGAGTRLSVL.

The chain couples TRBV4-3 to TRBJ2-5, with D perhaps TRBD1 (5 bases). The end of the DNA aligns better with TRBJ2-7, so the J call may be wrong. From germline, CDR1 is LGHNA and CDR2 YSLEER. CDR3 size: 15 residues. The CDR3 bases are TGCGCCAGCAGCCGTAAATGGGGCATAAACTACGAGCAGTACTTC. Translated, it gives CASSRKWGINYEQYF.

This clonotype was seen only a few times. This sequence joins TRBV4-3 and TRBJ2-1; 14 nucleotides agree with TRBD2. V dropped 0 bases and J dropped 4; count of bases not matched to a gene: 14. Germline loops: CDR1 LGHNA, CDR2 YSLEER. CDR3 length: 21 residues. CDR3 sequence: CASSQERSGLAGGIFYNEQFF. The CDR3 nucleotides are TGCGCCAGCAGCCAAGAAAGGAGCGGACTAGCGGGGGGAATATTTTACAATGAGCAGTTCTTC.

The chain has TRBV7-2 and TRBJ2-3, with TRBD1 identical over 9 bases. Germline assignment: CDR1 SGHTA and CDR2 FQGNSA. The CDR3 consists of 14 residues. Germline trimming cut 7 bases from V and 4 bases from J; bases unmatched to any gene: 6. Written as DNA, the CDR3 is TGTGCCAGCACGAACAGGGGGCTTGCAGATACGCAGTATTTT. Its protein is CASTNRGLADTQYF.

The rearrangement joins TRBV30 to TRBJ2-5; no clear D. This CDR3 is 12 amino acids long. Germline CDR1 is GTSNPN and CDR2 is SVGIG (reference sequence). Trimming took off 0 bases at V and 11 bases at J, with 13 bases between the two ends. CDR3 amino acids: CAWSVRRDAQYF. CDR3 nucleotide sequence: TGTGCCTGGAGTGTACGCCGCGACGCTCAGTACTTC. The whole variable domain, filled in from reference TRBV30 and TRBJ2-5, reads SQTIHQWPATLVQPVGSPLSLECTVEGTSNPNLYWYRQAAGRGLQLLFYSVGIGQISSEVPQNLSASRPQDRQFILSSKKLLLSDSGFYLCAWSVRRDAQYFGPGTRLLVL.

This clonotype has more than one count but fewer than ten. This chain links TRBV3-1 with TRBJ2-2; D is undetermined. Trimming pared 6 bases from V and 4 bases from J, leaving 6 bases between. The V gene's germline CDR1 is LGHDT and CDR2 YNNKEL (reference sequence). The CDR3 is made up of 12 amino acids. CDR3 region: CASRSSTGELFF. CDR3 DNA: TGTGCCAGCAGATCAAGCACCGGGGAGCTGTTTTTT.

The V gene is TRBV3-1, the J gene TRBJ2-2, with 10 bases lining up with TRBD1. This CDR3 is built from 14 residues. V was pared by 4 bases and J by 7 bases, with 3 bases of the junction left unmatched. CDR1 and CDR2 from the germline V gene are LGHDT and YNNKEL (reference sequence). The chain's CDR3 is CASSPGTGVGELFF. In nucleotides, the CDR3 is TGTGCCAGCAGCCCCGGGACAGGGGTCGGGGAGCTGTTTTTT.